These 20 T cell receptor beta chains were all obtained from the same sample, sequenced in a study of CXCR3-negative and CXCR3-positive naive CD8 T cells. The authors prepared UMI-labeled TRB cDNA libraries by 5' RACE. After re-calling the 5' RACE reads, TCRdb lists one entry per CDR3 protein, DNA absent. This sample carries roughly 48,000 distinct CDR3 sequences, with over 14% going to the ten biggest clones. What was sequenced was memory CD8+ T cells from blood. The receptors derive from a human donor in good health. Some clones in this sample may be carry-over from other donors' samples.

CDR3 residues: CASSLSGPGELFF. V gene TRBV12-3 or TRBV12-4 combines with J gene TRBJ2-2; absent DNA, TCRdb's TRBD1 call cannot be checked. The CDR3 loop spans 13 amino acids.

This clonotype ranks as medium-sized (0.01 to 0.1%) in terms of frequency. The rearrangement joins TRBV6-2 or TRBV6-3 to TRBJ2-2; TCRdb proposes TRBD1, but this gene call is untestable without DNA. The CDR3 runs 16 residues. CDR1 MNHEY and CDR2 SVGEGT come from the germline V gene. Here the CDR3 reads CASSHRDRGLAGELFF.

This CDR3 is CATSRDRGGGGDEQYF. The gene calls are TRBV15 and TRBJ2-7; there is no DNA to check the TCRdb D call of TRBD1. CDR1 and CDR2 from the germline V gene are LNHNV and YYDKDF (reference sequence). The CDR3 has 16 residues.

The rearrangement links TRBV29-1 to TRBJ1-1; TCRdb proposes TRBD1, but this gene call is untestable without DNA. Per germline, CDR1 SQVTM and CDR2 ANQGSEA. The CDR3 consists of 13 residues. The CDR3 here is CSVDRGGVAEAFF.

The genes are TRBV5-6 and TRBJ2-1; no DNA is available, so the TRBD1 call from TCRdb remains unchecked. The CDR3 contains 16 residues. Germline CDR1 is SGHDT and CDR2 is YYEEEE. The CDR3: CASSPAGGEIYNEQFF.

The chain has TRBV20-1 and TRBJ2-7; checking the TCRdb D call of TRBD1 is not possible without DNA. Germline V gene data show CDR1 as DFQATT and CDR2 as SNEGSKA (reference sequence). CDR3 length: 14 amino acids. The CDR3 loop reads CSASPGTGPYEQYF.

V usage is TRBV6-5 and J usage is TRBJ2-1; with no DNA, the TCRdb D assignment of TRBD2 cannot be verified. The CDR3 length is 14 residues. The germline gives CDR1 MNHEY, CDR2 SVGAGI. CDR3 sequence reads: CASSPLGIYNEQFF.

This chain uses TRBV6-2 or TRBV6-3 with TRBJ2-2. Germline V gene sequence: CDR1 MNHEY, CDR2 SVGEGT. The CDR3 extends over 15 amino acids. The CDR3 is CASSYVGSTAGELFF.

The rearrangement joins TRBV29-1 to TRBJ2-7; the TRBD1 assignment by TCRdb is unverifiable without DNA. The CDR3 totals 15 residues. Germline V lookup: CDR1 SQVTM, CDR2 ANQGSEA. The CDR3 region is CSVEAAGGLPYEQYF.

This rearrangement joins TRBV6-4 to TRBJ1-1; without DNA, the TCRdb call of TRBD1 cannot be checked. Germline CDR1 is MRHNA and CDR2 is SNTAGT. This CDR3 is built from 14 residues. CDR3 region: CASTPGDTPTEAFF.

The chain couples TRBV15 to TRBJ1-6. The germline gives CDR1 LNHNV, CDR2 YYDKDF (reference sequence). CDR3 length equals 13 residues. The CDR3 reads CATSSKDNSPLHF. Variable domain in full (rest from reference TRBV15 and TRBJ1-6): DAMVIQNPRYQVTQFGKPVTLSCSQTLNHNVMYWYQQKSSQAPKLLFHYYDKDFNNEADTPDNFQSRRPNTSFCFLDIRSPGLGDTAMYLCATSSKDNSPLHFGNGTRLTVT.

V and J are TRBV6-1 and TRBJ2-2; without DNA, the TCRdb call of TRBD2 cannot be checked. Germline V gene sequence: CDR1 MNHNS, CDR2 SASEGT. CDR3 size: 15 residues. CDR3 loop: CASSEYGGGTGELFF.

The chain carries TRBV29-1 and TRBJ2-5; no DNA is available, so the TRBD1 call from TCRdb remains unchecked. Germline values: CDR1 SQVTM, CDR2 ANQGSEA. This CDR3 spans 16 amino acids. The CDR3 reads CSVERRGELAQETQYF.

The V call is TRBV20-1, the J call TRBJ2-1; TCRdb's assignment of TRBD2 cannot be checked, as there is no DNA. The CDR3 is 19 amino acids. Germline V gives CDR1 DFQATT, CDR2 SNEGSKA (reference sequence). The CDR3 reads CSARDLASGSISSYNEQFF.

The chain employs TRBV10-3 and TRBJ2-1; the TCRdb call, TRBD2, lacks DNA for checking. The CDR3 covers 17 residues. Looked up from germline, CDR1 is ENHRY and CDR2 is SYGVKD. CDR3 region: CAISVGPTSGSNNEQFF.

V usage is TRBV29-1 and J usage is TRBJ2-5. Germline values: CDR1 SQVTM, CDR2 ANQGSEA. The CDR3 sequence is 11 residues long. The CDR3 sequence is CSARIQETQYF.

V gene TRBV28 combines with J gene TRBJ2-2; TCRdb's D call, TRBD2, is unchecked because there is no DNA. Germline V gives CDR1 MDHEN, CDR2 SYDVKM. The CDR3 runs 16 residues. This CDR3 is CASSPLPRVVGGELFF.

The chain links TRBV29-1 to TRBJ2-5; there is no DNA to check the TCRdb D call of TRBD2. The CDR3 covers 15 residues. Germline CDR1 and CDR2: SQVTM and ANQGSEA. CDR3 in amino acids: CSVDGLAGGEETQYF.

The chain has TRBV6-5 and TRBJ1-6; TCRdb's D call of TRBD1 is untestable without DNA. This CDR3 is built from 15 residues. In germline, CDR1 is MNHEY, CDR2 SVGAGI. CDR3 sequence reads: CASSLGQGYRSPLHF.

CDR3 residues: CASRGILVAEAFF. The chain has TRBV11-3 and TRBJ1-1. The CDR3 length is 13 residues. CDR1 is SGHNT, CDR2 YENEEA, per germline. The full variable domain, with the rest looked up from reference TRBV11-3 and TRBJ1-1, is EAGVVQSPRYKIIEKKQPVAFWCNPISGHNTLYWYLQNLGQGPELLIRYENEEAVDDSQLPKDRFSAERLKGVDSTLKIQPAELGDSAVYLCASRGILVAEAFFGQGTRLTVV.